The T cell receptor beta chain under discussion was sequenced for a study of vaccination effects on CD4 cells after COVID-19. Looking at the study overall: Sampling occurred a median 72 days post second dose, range 14 to 241. Study results and caveats: The vaccine-induced clones of healthy vaccinees included only 1 of 255 that cross-reacted with common cold coronaviruses.

Sequencing used immunoSEQ multiplex PCR; TCRdb keeps in-frame clones, though not all of them. The data show under 55,000 clones, around 70% seen once. With regard to this clone: Its specificity is not known.

Subsequent to 10 days of culture, CD4+ T cells were isolated. Participants each got two BNT162b2 or mRNA-1273 vaccine doses. The authors replaced half the medium with IL-2 medium on days 3 and 7. The CDR3 sequence is 16 residues long. The V and J ends lost 2 bases and 4 bases, in that order; junction bases with no gene match: 9. Germline assignment: CDR1 SGHAT and CDR2 FQNNGV. This receptor was taken from a human donor who received a COVID-19 vaccine. The chain employs TRBV11-2 and TRBJ2-7; 9 nucleotides agree with TRBD2. The source material was CD4+ T cells from PBMCs cultured without peptide, sampled after COVID-19 vaccination. This CDR3 reads CASSLHFSGSKYEQYF. The CDR3 DNA reads TGTGCCAGCAGCTTACACTTTAGCGGGAGCAAATACGAGCAGTACTTC.